This T cell receptor beta chain was sequenced during a study of CD8 T cells in ankylosing spondylitis. Making the TCR beta libraries involved quantitative 5'-RACE with molecular barcodes. A single record per CDR3 protein comes from TCRdb applying MiXCR to the 5' RACE reads. The repertoire holds 750,000 to 850,000 distinct CDR3 sequences, with roughly 10% as singletons. Ten or more counts support this clonotype. The target antigen is unknown. Study-level points and caveats: Within ankylosing spondylitis blood, a TCR beta motif made up of eight highly homologous variants appeared to be characteristic. Researchers reportedly found disease-linked clones significantly enriched in matched ankylosing spondylitis synovial fluid. Disease-linked clones were CD8+ and relatively rare in peripheral blood. Prior work had noted some motif variants in reactive arthritis blood and synovial fluid.

This CDR3 region has 14 residues. V was pared by 6 bases and J by 5 bases, with 16 bases between. The V gene is TRBV12-3 or TRBV12-4, the J gene TRBJ2-5; D is perhaps TRBD1 or TRBD2 (5 bases each). The source of this sequence is a male donor with ankylosing spondylitis. The sample taken for sequencing was blood, either unsorted or a sorted T cell fraction (not recorded which). The CDR3 here is CASSLLGDGETQYF. The CDR3 bases are TGTGCCAGCAGCTTACTTGGGGACGGGGAGACCCAGTACTTC.